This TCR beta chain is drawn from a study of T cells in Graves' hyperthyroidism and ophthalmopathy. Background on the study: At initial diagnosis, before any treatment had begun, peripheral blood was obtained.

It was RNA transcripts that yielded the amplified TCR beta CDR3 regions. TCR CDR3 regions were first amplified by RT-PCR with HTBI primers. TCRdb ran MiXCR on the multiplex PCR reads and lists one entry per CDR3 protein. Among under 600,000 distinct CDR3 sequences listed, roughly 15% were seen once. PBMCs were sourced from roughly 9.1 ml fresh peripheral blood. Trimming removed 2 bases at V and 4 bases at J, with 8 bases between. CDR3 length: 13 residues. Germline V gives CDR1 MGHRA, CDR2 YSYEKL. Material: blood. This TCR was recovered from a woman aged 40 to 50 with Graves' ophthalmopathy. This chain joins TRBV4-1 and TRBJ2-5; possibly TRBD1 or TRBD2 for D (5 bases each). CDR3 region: CASSQWDAETQYF. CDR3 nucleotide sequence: TGCGCCAGCAGCCAATGGGACGCAGAGACCCAGTACTTC.